A selection of T cell receptor beta chains follows, all from one sample in a study of blood T cell repertoires in COVID-19. Here immunoSEQ multiplex PCR was the method, and the copy in TCRdb shows in-frame clones only, minus some. The sample contains under 75,000 clones, around 80% of which appear only once. The material sequenced was peripheral blood. The receptors were gathered from a man older than 75 with acute or convalescent COVID-19. CDR3s include the opening cysteine and the closing phenylalanine or tryptophan. Each record gives: D gene, clone size, V gene, J gene, CDR3 DNA, CDR3 protein. D genes are given only for firm matches. Not all rows give a size; the values are once, few, many and, for expanded clones, a class.

.,.,TRBV6-5,TRBJ2-2,TGTGCCAGCAGTTACTCGATAAGGGGGGGCTCCGGGGAGCTGTTTTTT,CASSYSIRGGSGELFF
.,.,TRBV28,TRBJ2-7,TGTGCCAGCAGGCCCGAGGCTACCTACGAGCAGTACTTC,CASRPEATYEQYF
.,.,TRBV7-8,TRBJ2-5,TGTGCCAGCAGCTTTAGATCCTTACGGGAGAGTTACGGGGAGACCCAGTACTTC,CASSFRSLRESYGETQYF
.,.,TRBV7-3,TRBJ2-7,TGTGCCAGCAGCTTAGTCCCCGGGGAATCCTACGAGCAGTACTTC,CASSLVPGESYEQYF
.,.,TRBV7-9,TRBJ1-4,TGTGCCAGCAGCTTAGACTGGGCAAATGAAAAACTGTTTTTT,CASSLDWANEKLFF
.,.,TRBV9,TRBJ1-5,TGTGCCAGCAGCGTCGGGGGGGGAGGTCAGCCCCAGCATTTT,CASSVGGGGQPQHF
.,.,TRBV30,TRBJ1-6,TGTGCCTGGAGGGCAGACTCCTATAATTCACCCCTCCACTTT,CAWRADSYNSPLHF
TRBD1,once,TRBV18,TRBJ2-1,TGTGCCAGCTCACCCCTTGTGGCGGGACAGGGGGCGGAGGTCTTC,CASSPLVAGQGAEVF
TRBD2,.,TRBV9,TRBJ2-6,TGTGCCAGCAGCGCTCCGTCGGGGGGCTCTGGGGCCAACGTCCTGACTTTC,CASSAPSGGSGANVLTF
.,few,TRBV9,TRBJ1-2,TGTGCCAGCAGCCTCTCCAGTAACTATGGCTACACCTTC,CASSLSSNYGYTF
.,.,TRBV28,TRBJ1-2,TGTGCCAGCAGTTTACCCGGAGGGGTAGAAGGCTACACCTTC,CASSLPGGVEGYTF
TRBD2,.,TRBV7-6,TRBJ2-1,TGTGCCAGCAGTTTAGGTCTAGCGGGGCAATCGCTGTTCTTC,CASSLGLAGQSLFF
TRBD1,.,TRBV6-5,TRBJ2-7,TGTGCCAGCATCAACCGGAGGACAGGGCTAGGCGAGCAGTACTTC,CASINRRTGLGEQYF
.,.,TRBV6-5,TRBJ2-4,TGTGCCAGCAGTTCCAGAACTAGGGATCAGTACTTC,CASSSRTRDQYF
TRBD1,.,TRBV10-3,TRBJ1-3,TGTGCCATCACCACAGACAGGGGGCCTGGAAACACCATATATTTT,CAITTDRGPGNTIYF
.,once,TRBV4-3,TRBJ2-6,TGCGCCAGCAGCACAGACTACTCTGGGGCCAACGTCCTGACTTTC,CASSTDYSGANVLTF
TRBD1,.,TRBV6-5,TRBJ1-5,TGTGCCAGCAGGGACAGGAGCAATCAGCCCCAGCATTTT,CASRDRSNQPQHF
TRBD2,.,TRBV6-5,TRBJ2-7,TGTGCCAGCAGTCGCTGGGCTAGCGGGAGTTACGAGCAGTACTTC,CASSRWASGSYEQYF
.,many,TRBV5-4,TRBJ1-3,TGTGCCAGCAGCCCGGGGAGGTTTGGAAACACCATATATTTT,CASSPGRFGNTIYF
TRBD2,.,TRBV3-1/TRBV3-2,TRBJ2-5,TGTGCCAGCAGCCAAGTTAGCGGGAGTTCGGGAGAGACCCAGTACTTC,CASSQVSGSSGETQYF
.,.,TRBV7-2,TRBJ2-1,TGTGCCAGCACCCAGAGATGGGGGGATAATGAGCAGTTCTTC,CASTQRWGDNEQFF
TRBD1,.,TRBV7-2,TRBJ1-1,TGTGCCAGCAGCTCATTACGGACAGGCGAAGCTTTCTTT,CASSSLRTGEAFF
.,.,TRBV20-1,TRBJ1-4,TGCAGTGCTAGTAAGGGGGTAGGCGAAAAACTGTTTTTT,CSASKGVGEKLFF
.,many,TRBV7-2,TRBJ1-5,TGTGCCAGCAGCGGCGACGGGAATCAGCCCCAGCATTTT,CASSGDGNQPQHF
.,.,TRBV6-1,TRBJ1-1,TGTGCCAGCAGTGATAAGGGCGGGATCACTGAAGCTTTCTTT,CASSDKGGITEAFF
.,.,TRBV11-2,TRBJ1-6,TGTGCCAGCAGCGACAGGTCCCCCAATTCACCCCTCCACTTT,CASSDRSPNSPLHF
TRBD1,few,TRBV18,TRBJ1-6,TGTGCCAGCTCACCAAGAGGACAGGACAAGGTTTCACCCCTCCACTTT,CASSPRGQDKVSPLHF
.,.,TRBV6-5,TRBJ2-1,TGTGCCAGCAGACACCGGGACTCCCTAAAAGAGCAGTTCTTC,CASRHRDSLKEQFF
TRBD2,.,TRBV20-1,TRBJ2-1,TGCAGTGCTAGTCGGGCGGGGGGTTACAATGAGCAGTTCTTC,CSASRAGGYNEQFF
.,few,TRBV19,TRBJ2-3,TGTGCCAGTCTGGTGGCAGGCACAGATACGCAGTATTTT,CASLVAGTDTQYF
TRBD2,.,TRBV10-3,TRBJ2-5,TGTGCCATCAGTGAGTCGACGGGGGGAGGGGAGACCCAGTACTTC,CAISESTGGGETQYF
TRBD1,.,TRBV2,TRBJ2-2,TGTGCCAGCAGGGGACAGGGTAACGGGGAGCTGTTTTTT,CASRGQGNGELFF